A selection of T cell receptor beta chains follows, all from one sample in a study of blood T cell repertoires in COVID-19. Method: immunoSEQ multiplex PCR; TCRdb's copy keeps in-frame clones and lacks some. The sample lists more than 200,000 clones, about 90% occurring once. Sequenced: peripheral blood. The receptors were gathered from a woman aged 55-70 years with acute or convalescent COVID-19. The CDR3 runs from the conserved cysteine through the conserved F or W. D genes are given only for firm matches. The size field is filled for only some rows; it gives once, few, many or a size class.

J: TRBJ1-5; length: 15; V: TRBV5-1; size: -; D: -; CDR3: CASSLGQAPNQPQHF; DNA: TGCGCCAGCAGCTTGGGACAGGCCCCCAATCAGCCCCAGCATTTT
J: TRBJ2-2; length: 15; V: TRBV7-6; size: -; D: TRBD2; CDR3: CASSSWTSGSEELFF; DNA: TGTGCCAGCAGCTCTTGGACTAGCGGTAGCGAGGAGCTGTTTTTT
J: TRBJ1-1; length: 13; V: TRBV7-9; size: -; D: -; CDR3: CASSPDSYTEAFF; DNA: TGTGCCAGCAGCCCCGACAGTTACACTGAAGCTTTCTTT
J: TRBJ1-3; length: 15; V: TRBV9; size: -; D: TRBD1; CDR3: CASSARGTGVDTIYF; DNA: TGTGCCAGCAGCGCCCGGGGGACAGGGGTAGACACCATATATTTT
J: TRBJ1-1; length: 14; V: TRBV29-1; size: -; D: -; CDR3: CSVEGQGGYTEAFF; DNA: TGCAGCGTTGAAGGGCAGGGAGGGTACACTGAAGCTTTCTTT
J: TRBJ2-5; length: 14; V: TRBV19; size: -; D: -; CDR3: CASSIPGAGATQYF; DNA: TGTGCCAGTAGTATCCCAGGGGCTGGGGCGACCCAGTACTTC
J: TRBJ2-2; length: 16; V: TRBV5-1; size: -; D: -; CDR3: CASRDPTRADTGELFF; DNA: TGCGCCAGCAGGGACCCCACCAGGGCGGACACCGGGGAGCTGTTTTTT
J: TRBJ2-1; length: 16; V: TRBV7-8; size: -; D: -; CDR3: CASSPPTGLVGGEQFF; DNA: TGTGCCAGCAGCCCCCCAACAGGGCTCGTTGGGGGTGAGCAGTTCTTC
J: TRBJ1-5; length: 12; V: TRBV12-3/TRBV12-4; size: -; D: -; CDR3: CASSFIGESQHF; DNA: TGTGCCAGCAGTTTCATTGGGGAGTCCCAGCATTTT
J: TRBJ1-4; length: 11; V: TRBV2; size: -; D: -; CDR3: CASSFLEKLFF; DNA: TGTGCCAGCAGTTTTCTTGAAAAACTGTTTTTT
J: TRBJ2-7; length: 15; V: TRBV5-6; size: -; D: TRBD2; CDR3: CASSFGLANSYEQYF; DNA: TGTGCCAGCAGCTTTGGACTAGCGAACTCCTACGAGCAGTACTTC
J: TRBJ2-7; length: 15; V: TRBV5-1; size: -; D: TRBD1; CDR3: CASSLLDREVHEQYF; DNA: TGCGCCAGCAGCTTACTCGACAGGGAAGTCCACGAGCAGTACTTC
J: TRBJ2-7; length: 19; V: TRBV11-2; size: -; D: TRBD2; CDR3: CASSLRLAGPSLSSYEQYF; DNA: TGTGCCAGCAGCCTTCGACTAGCGGGACCCTCTCTAAGCTCCTACGAGCAGTACTTC
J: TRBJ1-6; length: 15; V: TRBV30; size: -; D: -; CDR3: CAWSSRGGYNSPLHF; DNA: TGTGCCTGGAGTTCGAGGGGGGGTTATAATTCACCCCTCCACTTT
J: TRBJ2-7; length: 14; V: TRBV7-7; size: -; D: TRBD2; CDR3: CASSLAGGIDEQYF; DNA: TGTGCCAGCAGCTTAGCGGGGGGGATTGACGAGCAGTACTTC
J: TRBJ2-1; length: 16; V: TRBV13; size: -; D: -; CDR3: CASSREERYPYNEQFF; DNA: TGTGCCAGCAGCCGAGAAGAGCGGTACCCCTACAATGAGCAGTTCTTC
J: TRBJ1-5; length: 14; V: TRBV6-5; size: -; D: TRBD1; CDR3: CASSPDRGHQPQHF; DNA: TGTGCCAGCAGTCCCGACAGGGGGCATCAGCCCCAGCATTTT
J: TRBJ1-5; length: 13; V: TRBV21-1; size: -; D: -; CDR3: CASPSGGGGPQHF; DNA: TGTGCCAGCCCGTCGGGGGGGGGTGGGCCCCAGCATTTT
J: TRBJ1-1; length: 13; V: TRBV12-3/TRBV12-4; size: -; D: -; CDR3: CASSSRQYTEAFF; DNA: TGTGCCAGCAGTTCGCGACAGTACACTGAAGCTTTCTTT
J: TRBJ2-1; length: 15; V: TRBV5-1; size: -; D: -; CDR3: CASSSWALGHDEQFF; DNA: TGCGCCAGCAGCTCCTGGGCGTTGGGGCACGATGAGCAGTTCTTC
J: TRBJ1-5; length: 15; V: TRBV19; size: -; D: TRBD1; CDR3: CASSIAGGTGQPQHF; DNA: TGTGCCAGTAGTATAGCAGGGGGCACGGGCCAGCCCCAGCATTTT
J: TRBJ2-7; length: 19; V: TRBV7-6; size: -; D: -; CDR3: CASSLAGGRGSRSSYEQYF; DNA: TGTGCCAGCAGCTTAGCGGGAGGCAGGGGGTCCCGAAGCTCCTACGAGCAGTACTTC
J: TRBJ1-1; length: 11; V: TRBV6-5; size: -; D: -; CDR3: CASTRATEAFF; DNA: TGTGCCAGCACGAGGGCCACTGAAGCTTTCTTT
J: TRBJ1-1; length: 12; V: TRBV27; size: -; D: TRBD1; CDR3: CASSHGTDEAFF; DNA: TGTGCCAGCAGTCACGGGACAGATGAAGCTTTCTTT
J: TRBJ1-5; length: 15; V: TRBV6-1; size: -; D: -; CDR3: CASSEARGAGQPQHF; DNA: TGTGCCAGCAGTGAAGCCCGGGGGGCTGGACAGCCCCAGCATTTT
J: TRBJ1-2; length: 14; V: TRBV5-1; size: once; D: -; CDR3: CASSSITGDYGYTF; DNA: TGCGCCAGCAGCTCAATCACAGGCGACTATGGCTACACCTTC
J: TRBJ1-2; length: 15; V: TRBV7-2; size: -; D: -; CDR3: CASSLGLQPGEGYTF; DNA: TGTGCCAGCAGCTTAGGACTACAGCCCGGGGAAGGCTACACCTTC
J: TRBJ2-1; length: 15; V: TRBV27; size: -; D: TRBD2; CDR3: CASRKPSGSYNEQFF; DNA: TGTGCCAGCAGAAAACCTAGCGGTTCCTACAATGAGCAGTTCTTC
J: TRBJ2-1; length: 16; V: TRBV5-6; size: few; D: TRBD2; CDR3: CASSRASGGIYNEQFF; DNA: TGTGCCAGCAGCCGGGCCAGCGGGGGCATATACAATGAGCAGTTCTTC
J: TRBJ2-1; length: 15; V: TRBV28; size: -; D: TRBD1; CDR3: CASQKPGQGYNEQFF; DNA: TGTGCCAGCCAGAAACCGGGACAGGGATACAATGAGCAGTTCTTC
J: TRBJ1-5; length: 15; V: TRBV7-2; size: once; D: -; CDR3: CASSARAGSNQPQHF; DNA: TGTGCCAGCAGCGCCAGGGCCGGTAGCAATCAGCCCCAGCATTTT
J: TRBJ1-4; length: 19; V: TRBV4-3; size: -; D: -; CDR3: CASSQEPLLGRETNEKLFF; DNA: TGCGCCAGCAGCCAAGAGCCGTTGCTGGGGAGAGAAACTAATGAAAAACTGTTTTTT
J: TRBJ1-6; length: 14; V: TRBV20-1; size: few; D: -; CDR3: CSASRGGGQSPLHF; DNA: TGCAGTGCTAGTCGGGGCGGGGGTCAGTCACCCCTCCACTTT
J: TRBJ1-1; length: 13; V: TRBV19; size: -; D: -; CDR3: CASSIGSNTEAFF; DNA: TGTGCCAGTAGTATCGGTTCAAACACTGAAGCTTTCTTT
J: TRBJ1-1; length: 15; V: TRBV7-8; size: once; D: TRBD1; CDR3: CASRKDRGINTEAFF; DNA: TGTGCCAGCAGAAAAGACAGGGGAATCAACACTGAAGCTTTCTTT
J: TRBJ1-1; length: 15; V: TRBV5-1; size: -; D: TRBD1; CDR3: CASSGRQGGNTEAFF; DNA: TGCGCCAGCAGCGGGAGACAGGGAGGAAACACTGAAGCTTTCTTT
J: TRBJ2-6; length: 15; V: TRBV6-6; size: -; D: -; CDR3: CASSSQGTGANVLTF; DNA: TGTGCCAGCAGTTCGCAGGGTACTGGGGCCAACGTCCTGACTTTC
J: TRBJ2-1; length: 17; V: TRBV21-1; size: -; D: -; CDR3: CASSKGASEGIYNEQFF; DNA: TGTGCCAGCAGCAAAGGGGCTAGCGAAGGGATTTACAATGAGCAGTTCTTC
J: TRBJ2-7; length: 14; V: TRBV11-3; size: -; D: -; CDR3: CASSLWDFNYEQYF; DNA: TGTGCCAGCAGCTTGTGGGACTTCAACTACGAGCAGTACTTC
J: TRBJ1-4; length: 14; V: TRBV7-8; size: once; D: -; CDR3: CASSQGQFLEKLFF; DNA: TGTGCCAGCAGCCAAGGACAATTTCTTGAAAAACTGTTTTTT
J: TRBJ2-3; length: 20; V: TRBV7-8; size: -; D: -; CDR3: CASRKKHVRRDTISTDTQYF; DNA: TGTGCCAGCAGAAAAAAGCACGTTCGGCGTGACACAATTAGCACAGATACGCAGTATTTT
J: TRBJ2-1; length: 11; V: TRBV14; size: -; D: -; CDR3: CASSQYIFQFF; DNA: TGTGCCAGCAGCCAGTACATATTCCAGTTCTTC
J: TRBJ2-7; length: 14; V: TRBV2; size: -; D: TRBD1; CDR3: CASSEQGETYEQYF; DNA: TGTGCCAGCAGTGAACAGGGGGAGACCTACGAGCAGTACTTC
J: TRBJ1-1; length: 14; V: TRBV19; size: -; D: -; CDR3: CASSMDDRNTEAFF; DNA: TGTGCCAGTAGTATGGACGACAGGAACACTGAAGCTTTCTTT
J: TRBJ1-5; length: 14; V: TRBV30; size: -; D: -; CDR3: CAWTGGQGDQPQHF; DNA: TGTGCCTGGACCGGCGGACAAGGAGATCAGCCCCAGCATTTT
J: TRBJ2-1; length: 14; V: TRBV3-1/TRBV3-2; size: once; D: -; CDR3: CASSQMPTTREQFF; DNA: TGTGCCAGCAGCCAAATGCCTACAACTAGGGAGCAGTTCTTC
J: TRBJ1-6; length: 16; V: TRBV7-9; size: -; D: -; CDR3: CASSRDLSSYNSPLHF; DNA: TGTGCCAGCAGCCGAGACTTAAGCTCCTATAATTCACCCCTCCACTTT
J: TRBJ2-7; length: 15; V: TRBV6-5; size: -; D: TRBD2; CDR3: CASSYTSGAYYEQYF; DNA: TGTGCCAGCAGTTATACTAGCGGGGCTTACTACGAGCAGTACTTC